These 32 T cell receptor beta chains were all obtained from the same sample, sequenced in a study of graft-versus-host responses after intestinal transplantation. Method: immunoSEQ multiplex PCR; TCRdb's copy keeps in-frame clones and lacks some. Of about 50,000 clones in the sample, 92% were seen once. Their antigen targets remain unknown. Sequenced material: unstimulated CD4+ T cells sorted from spleen or lymph node cells, taken before transplant. These receptors were obtained from a human donor who was the organ donor for an intestinal transplant.

The V and J genes are TRBV5-4 and TRBJ2-3; 7 bases are a match to TRBD2. The CDR3 runs 13 residues. V shed 4 bases, J shed 4 bases, and the junction held 3 bases outside the gene matches. Germline V gene data show CDR1 as SGHNT and CDR2 as YYREEE (reference sequence). The CDR3 DNA reads as TGTGCCAGCAGCCGACTAGCAGCAGATACGCAGTATTTT. Translating it yields CASSRLAADTQYF.

The chain's CDR3 is CASSHRGSGNTIYF. CDR3 nucleotide sequence: TGTGCCAGCAGTCACAGAGGCTCTGGAAACACCATATATTTT. This chain joins TRBV6-1 and TRBJ1-3; no definite D call. This CDR3 has 14 residues. Germline V gives CDR1 MNHNS, CDR2 SASEGT. V was shortened by 5 bases and J by 0 bases, with 8 bases between the two germline ends.

V gene TRBV28 combines with J gene TRBJ2-1, with 7 bases identical to TRBD1. This CDR3 contains 16 residues. V lost 6 bases to trimming and J lost 1 base; unmatched junction nucleotides: 9. Germline CDR1 reads MDHEN; CDR2 reads SYDVKM. CDR3 nucleotides: TGTGCCAGCAGCCTAAGGGTCAGGGGGTCCTACAATGAGCAGTTCTTC. Its protein product is CASSLRVRGSYNEQFF.

The CDR3 here is CASSLSGVINQPQHF. For the CDR3, the DNA is TGTGCCAGCAGCTTGTCGGGGGTTATCAATCAGCCCCAGCATTTT. This chain uses TRBV5-5 with TRBJ1-5, with a tentative D call TRBD1 (5 bases). CDR3 length: 15 residues. Trimming took off 1 base at V and 3 bases at J, with 11 bases between the two ends. Germline CDR1 is SGHKS and CDR2 is YYEKEE (reference sequence). The variable domain in full, completed from reference TRBV5-5 and TRBJ1-5, reads DAGVTQSPTHLIKTRGQQVTLRCSPISGHKSVSWYQQVLGQGPQFIFQYYEKEERGRGNFPDRFSARQFPNYSSELNVNALLLGDSALYLCASSLSGVINQPQHFGDGTRLSIL.

V gene TRBV5-8 combines with J gene TRBJ1-4; D is possibly TRBD1 (6 bases). Deletions cut 3 bases from V and 13 bases from J, with 22 bases between. CDR1 is SGHTS and CDR2 is YDEGEE in the germline V gene. This CDR3 is 15 amino acids long. The CDR3 loop reads CASSSYLTGLQRLFF. CDR3 nucleotides: TGTGCCAGCAGCTCCTACTTGACAGGCTTACAGAGACTGTTTTTT.

The chain joins TRBV30 to TRBJ2-3; D possibly corresponds to TRBD2 (6 bases). The V and J ends lost 0 bases and 0 bases respectively, with 7 bases between them. This CDR3 spans 14 amino acids. Germline V gene lookup returns CDR1 GTSNPN and CDR2 SVGIG (reference sequence). CDR3 sequence reads: CAWSVGTSTDTQYF. CDR3 nucleotides: TGTGCCTGGAGTGTAGGGACTAGCACAGATACGCAGTATTTT.

The chain joins TRBV4-2 to TRBJ1-1; 8 positions match TRBD1. This CDR3 contains 18 residues. V lost 0 bases, J lost 3 bases, and 12 bases stayed unmatched. The germline CDR1 and CDR2 sequences are LGHNA and YNFKEQ. The DNA for the CDR3 is TGTGCCAGCAGCCAAGATTGGAAGGCAGGGGGCGCGTACACTGAAGCTTTCTTT. As protein: CASSQDWKAGGAYTEAFF.

The genes are TRBV20-1 and TRBJ1-2, with D unresolved. This CDR3 has 10 amino acids. V lost 7 bases, J lost 8 bases, and 11 bases lay in between. CDR1 is DFQATT and CDR2 is SNEGSKA in the germline V gene (reference sequence). CDR3 in amino acids: CSVLSRGYTF. CDR3 DNA sequence: TGCAGTGTCCTTTCTCGGGGCTACACCTTC.

CDR3 nucleotides: TGTGCCAGCAGTTCCCCGGGACAGGGGACGAACACCGGGGAGCTGTTTTTT. Amino acid sequence: CASSSPGQGTNTGELFF. The chain employs TRBV28 and TRBJ2-2; 10 nucleotides align to TRBD1. Germline values: CDR1 MDHEN, CDR2 SYDVKM. The CDR3 runs 17 residues. V was pared by 4 bases and J by 0 bases, with 5 bases of the junction left unmatched.

V and J are TRBV6-1 and TRBJ2-3; 7 bases agree with TRBD2. With 1 base clipped from V and 1 base from J, the junction kept 5 bases outside the gene matches. The CDR3 length is 16 residues. From germline, CDR1 is MNHNS and CDR2 SASEGT. The DNA of the CDR3 is TGTGCCAGCAGTGAAGGGGGGGGTAGGGGCACAGATACGCAGTATTTT. This translates into CASSEGGGRGTDTQYF.

This rearrangement joins TRBV27 to TRBJ1-1; possibly TRBD1 for D (6 bases). The CDR3 runs to 16 residues. The germline V gene encodes CDR1 MNHEY and CDR2 SMNVEV (reference sequence). V shed 3 bases and J shed 4 bases, with 18 bases lying between them. CDR3: CASSLRQGGVGTEAFF. CDR3 DNA: TGTGCCAGCAGTTTGCGGCAAGGGGGTGTAGGCACTGAAGCTTTCTTT.

CDR3 residues: CASSTTRQGINSPLHF. CDR3 in DNA: TGTGCCAGTAGTACCACAAGACAGGGAATCAATTCACCCCTCCACTTT. The chain employs TRBV19 and TRBJ1-6, with 7 bases aligning to TRBD1. The germline CDR1 and CDR2 sequences are LNHDA and SQIVND (reference sequence). The V and J ends lost 4 bases and 7 bases, in that order; junction bases with no gene match: 10. There are 16 residues in the CDR3.

The chain links TRBV19 to TRBJ2-1; 7 bases align to TRBD2. This CDR3 comprises 15 residues. The germline V gene encodes CDR1 LNHDA and CDR2 SQIVND (reference sequence). V was clipped by 7 bases and J by 3 bases; unmatched bases: 9. The CDR3, as DNA: TGTGCCAGTACAAGAGAGTGGGACTACTACAATGAGCAGTTCTTC. Its protein product is CASTREWDYYNEQFF.

This clone was seen only a few times. The CDR3 DNA sequence: TGTGCCAGCAGCTTAGGGGGACGGTACTCCTACGAGCAGTACTTC. It encodes CASSLGGRYSYEQYF. The gene calls are TRBV7-2 and TRBJ2-7; TRBD1 or TRBD2 may be the D gene (5 bases each). Germline CDR1 and CDR2: SGHTA and FQGNSA. The CDR3 sequence is 15 residues long. V dropped 1 base and J dropped 0 bases, with 10 bases sitting between them.

The rearrangement links TRBV30 to TRBJ2-1, with 7 bases that match TRBD1. The trim removed 6 bases at V and 4 bases at J, leaving 6 bases unmatched. This CDR3 is built from 13 residues. Per the germline V gene, CDR1 is GTSNPN and CDR2 is SVGIG (reference sequence). The CDR3 DNA follows: TGTGCCTGTAATCGGGACAGTTACAATGAGCAGTTCTTC. Residues: CACNRDSYNEQFF.

The V gene is TRBV5-6, the J gene TRBJ2-7, with D tentatively TRBD1 (5 bases). This CDR3 has 14 amino acids. Trimming pared 1 base from V and 3 bases from J, leaving 11 bases between. Germline-derived CDR1 and CDR2 are SGHDT and YYEEEE. The CDR3 is CASSLTQAYYEQYF. CDR3 coding DNA: TGTGCCAGCAGCTTGACACAGGCCTACTACGAGCAGTACTTC.

This clone was observed once. The J gene is TRBJ2-3, the V gene TRBV6-5; D call uncertain. CDR1 and CDR2 (germline): MNHEY, SVGAGI. V was clipped by 6 bases and J by 2 bases, with 9 bases between them. The CDR3 contains 13 residues. The CDR3 loop is CASSRLITDTQYF. For the CDR3, the DNA is TGTGCCAGCAGCAGGTTGATCACAGATACGCAGTATTTT.

V usage is TRBV28 and J usage is TRBJ2-2; 11 positions match TRBD1. J gave up 5 bases and V 5 bases, and 10 bases lay outside the gene matches. This CDR3 contains 17 residues. The V gene's germline CDR1 is MDHEN and CDR2 SYDVKM. The CDR3 loop reads CASSPHPGTGGTGELFF. CDR3 sequence (DNA): TGTGCCAGCAGTCCCCATCCCGGGACAGGGGGGACCGGGGAGCTGTTTTTT.

This clone was counted a single time. Written as DNA, the CDR3 is TGCGCCTCGCGCTCCAAGGCGAACACCGGGGAGCTGTTTTTT. It specifies CASRSKANTGELFF. The rearrangement joins TRBV10-2 to TRBJ2-2; D is unclear. The ends were cut back, 11 bases at V and 0 bases at J, with 13 bases in the middle. This CDR3 contains 14 residues. The germline V gene has CDR1 WSHSY and CDR2 SAAADI.

V usage is TRBV9 and J usage is TRBJ1-4; D ambiguous. Germline CDR1 reads SGDLS; CDR2 reads YYNGEE. Trimming shortened V by 0 bases and J by 8 bases, and 11 bases separated the two germline ends. CDR3 length: 14 amino acids. CDR3 loop: CASSVGSGEEKLFF. The CDR3 DNA sequence: TGTGCCAGCAGCGTAGGGTCGGGTGAAGAAAAACTGTTTTTT.

The chain carries TRBV11-2 and TRBJ1-6; D is uncertain. This CDR3 comprises 15 residues. CDR1 is SGHAT and CDR2 is FQNNGV in the germline V gene. The V end lost 5 bases, the J end lost 0 bases, and 8 bases lay between the germline ends. The CDR3 protein is CASSPQSSYNSPLHF. CDR3 sequence (DNA): TGTGCCAGCAGCCCACAGAGCTCCTATAATTCACCCCTCCACTTT.

This rearrangement joins TRBV29-1 to TRBJ2-5; 9 nucleotides agree with TRBD1. The ends lost 6 bases at V and 1 base at J; junction bases unmatched: 6. The CDR3 contains 14 residues. The V gene's germline CDR1 is SQVTM and CDR2 ANQGSEA. CDR3 amino acids: CSVRDRVLQETQYF. CDR3 sequence (DNA): TGCAGCGTCAGGGACAGGGTACTCCAAGAGACCCAGTACTTC.

This clone occurred a few times. V and J are TRBV28 and TRBJ1-3; no clear D gene. Trimming cost V 5 bases and J 2 bases, with 10 bases left between them. Germline-derived CDR1 and CDR2 are MDHEN and SYDVKM. The CDR3 runs 14 residues. As DNA, the CDR3 is TGTGCCAGCAGTCCCAACGGAGCTGGAAACACCATATATTTT. Encoded protein: CASSPNGAGNTIYF. The full variable domain, rest sourced from reference TRBV28 and TRBJ1-3, is DVKVTQSSRYLVKRTGEKVFLECVQDMDHENMFWYRQDPGLGLRLIYFSYDVKMKEKGDIPEGYSVSREKKERFSLILESASTNQTSMYLCASSPNGAGNTIYFGEGSWLTVV.

The chain recombines TRBV5-6 with TRBJ2-7; 8 positions agree with TRBD1. The CDR3 runs to 12 residues. Germline assignment: CDR1 SGHDT and CDR2 YYEEEE. J gave up 9 bases and V 1 base, and 3 bases lay outside the gene matches. The CDR3 loop reads CASSLSGTGQYF. CDR3 nucleotide sequence: TGTGCCAGCAGCTTGTCGGGGACAGGGCAGTACTTC.

This clone was seen a handful of times. The V and J genes are TRBV11-2 and TRBJ2-2, with no clear D. Germline assignment: CDR1 SGHAT and CDR2 FQNNGV. Trimming removed 1 base from V and 8 bases from J, with 8 bases in between. The CDR3 consists of 13 residues. The CDR3 loop is CASSLGVAGELFF. In DNA form, the CDR3 reads TGTGCCAGCAGCTTAGGGGTTGCGGGGGAGCTGTTTTTT. Full variable domain (outside the CDR3, taken from reference TRBV11-2 and TRBJ2-2): EAGVAQSPRYKIIEKRQSVAFWCNPISGHATLYWYQQILGQGPKLLIQFQNNGVVDDSQLPKDRFSAERLKGVDSTLKIQPAKLEDSAVYLCASSLGVAGELFFGEGSRLTVL.

This rearrangement joins TRBV7-9 to TRBJ2-1; D possibly corresponds to TRBD1 (5 bases). V was pared by 3 bases and J by 3 bases, with 12 bases between. Germline CDR1 and CDR2: SEHNR and FQNEAQ (reference sequence). The length of the CDR3 is 15 residues. CDR3: CASSLWTDSYNEQFF. The CDR3 nucleotides are TGTGCCAGCAGCTTGTGGACCGACAGCTACAATGAGCAGTTCTTC. The whole variable domain, remainder taken from reference TRBV7-9 and TRBJ2-1, is DTGVSQNPRHKITKRGQNVTFRCDPISEHNRLYWYRQTLGQGPEFLTYFQNEAQLEKSRLLSDRFSAERPKGSFSTLEIQRTEQGDSAMYLCASSLWTDSYNEQFFGPGTRLTVL.

The chain recombines TRBV27 with TRBJ2-7; 7 bases are a match to TRBD1. Germline loops: CDR1 MNHEY, CDR2 SMNVEV (reference sequence). V shed 8 bases and J 2 bases; nucleotides not matched to a gene: 9. This CDR3 spans 14 amino acids. Here the CDR3 reads CASLTRTGAYEQYF. The CDR3 DNA reads as TGTGCCAGCCTAACCCGGACAGGAGCCTACGAGCAGTACTTC.

The chain has TRBV30 and TRBJ2-3; 15 bases match TRBD2. This CDR3 comprises 16 residues. V trimming: 3 bases; J trimming: 6 bases; junction bases outside the gene matches: 7. Germline CDR1 and CDR2: GTSNPN and SVGIG (reference sequence). This CDR3 is CAWSSGLAGGPDTQYF. As DNA, the CDR3 is TGTGCCTGGAGCTCAGGACTAGCGGGAGGGCCCGATACGCAGTATTTT.

The chain uses TRBV4-1 and TRBJ2-7; TRBD2 matches 11 bases. After removal of 0 bases from V and 0 bases from J, the junction contained 7 bases not matched to a gene. CDR1 is MGHRA and CDR2 is YSYEKL in the germline V gene. The CDR3 has 18 amino acids. This CDR3 is CASSQDLLAGGASYEQYF. CDR3 nucleotides: TGCGCCAGCAGCCAAGATTTGCTAGCGGGAGGCGCCTCCTACGAGCAGTACTTC.

J is TRBJ2-7 and V is TRBV20-1; D unresolved. V lost 2 bases to trimming and J lost 0 bases, with 2 bases between them. Germline CDR1 DFQATT, CDR2 SNEGSKA (reference sequence). The CDR3 loop spans 11 amino acids. DNA of the CDR3: TGCAGTGCTAGACACTCCTACGAGCAGTACTTC. The encoded protein is CSARHSYEQYF.

This chain connects TRBV28 to TRBJ2-2; weak D call: TRBD2 (7 bases). Trimming removed 3 bases from V and 2 bases from J, with 10 bases in between. The CDR3 covers 15 residues. CDR1 is MDHEN and CDR2 is SYDVKM in the germline V gene. CDR3 nucleotide sequence: TGTGCCAGCAGTTTGTCGGGGGGCAACACCGGGGAGCTGTTTTTT. Amino acid sequence: CASSLSGGNTGELFF.

This sequence joins TRBV7-9 and TRBJ2-3, with D unclear. The CDR3 has 13 amino acids. The germline V and J ends were trimmed by 1 base and 3 bases, with 5 bases remaining between them. CDR1 is SEHNR, CDR2 FQNEAQ, per germline (reference sequence). The CDR3 nucleotides read TGTGCCAGCAGCTTAGGTCCAACAGATACGCAGTATTTT. Translating it yields CASSLGPTDTQYF. Complete variable domain (other parts from reference TRBV7-9 and TRBJ2-3): DTGVSQNPRHKITKRGQNVTFRCDPISEHNRLYWYRQTLGQGPEFLTYFQNEAQLEKSRLLSDRFSAERPKGSFSTLEIQRTEQGDSAMYLCASSLGPTDTQYFGPGTRLTVL.